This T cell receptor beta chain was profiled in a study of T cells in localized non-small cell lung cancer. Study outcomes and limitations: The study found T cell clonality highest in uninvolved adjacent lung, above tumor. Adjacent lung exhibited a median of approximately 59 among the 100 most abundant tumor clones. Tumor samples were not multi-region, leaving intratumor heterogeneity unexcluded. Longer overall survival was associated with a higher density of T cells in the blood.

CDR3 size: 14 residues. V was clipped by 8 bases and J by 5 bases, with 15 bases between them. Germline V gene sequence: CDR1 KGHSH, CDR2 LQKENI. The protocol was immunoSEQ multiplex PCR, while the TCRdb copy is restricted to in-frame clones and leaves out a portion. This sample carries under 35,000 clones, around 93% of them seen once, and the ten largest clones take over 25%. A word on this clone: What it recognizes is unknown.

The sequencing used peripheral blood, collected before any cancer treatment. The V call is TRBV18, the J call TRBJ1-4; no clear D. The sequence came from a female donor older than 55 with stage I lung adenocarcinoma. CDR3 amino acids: CASTTVALNEKLFF. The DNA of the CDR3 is TGTGCCAGCACCACAGTAGCTTTAAATGAAAAACTGTTTTTT.